The next 11 T cell receptor beta chains were all read from a single sample in a study of blood T cell repertoires in COVID-19. Using immunoSEQ multiplex PCR, the repertoire was profiled, and TCRdb retains in-frame clones only, with some absent. The data contain 90,000 or so clones, approximately 90% of them singletons. Input material: peripheral blood. The receptor set was obtained from a human donor with active COVID-19. The donor label of this sample is uncertain.

The chain joins TRBV29-1 to TRBJ2-3; TRBD2 agrees at 8 bases. The germline V gene encodes CDR1 SQVTM and CDR2 ANQGSEA. V gave up 6 bases and J gave up 4 bases; unmatched junction bases: 6. The CDR3 has 13 amino acids. CDR3 in DNA: TGCAGCGTGGCGGGGGGCCTTCCAGATACGCAGTATTTT. As protein: CSVAGGLPDTQYF.

V and J are TRBV7-9 and TRBJ2-5, with 8 bases identical to TRBD1. Germline V lookup: CDR1 SEHNR, CDR2 FQNEAQ (reference sequence). J gave up 4 bases and V 3 bases, and 7 bases lay outside the gene matches. The CDR3 contains 15 residues. DNA for the CDR3: TGTGCCAGCAGCTTGGCCACAGGGACAGGAGAGACCCAGTACTTC. Protein: CASSLATGTGETQYF.

This chain connects TRBV19 to TRBJ2-5; 14 bases fit TRBD2. Germline CDR1 LNHDA, CDR2 SQIVND (reference sequence). The length of the CDR3 is 16 residues. V lost 3 bases, J lost 2 bases, and 2 bases stayed unmatched. CDR3 sequence: CASSIGLAGGQETQYF. CDR3 nucleotides: TGTGCCAGTAGTATCGGACTAGCGGGGGGACAAGAGACCCAGTACTTC.

The genes are TRBV6-5 and TRBJ1-1, with D uncertain. CDR1 is MNHEY, CDR2 SVGAGI, per germline. The V gene lost 5 bases and the J gene lost 1 base, with 8 bases spanning the gap. The CDR3 totals 13 residues. The CDR3 here is CASSRRRNTEAFF. CDR3 DNA sequence: TGTGCCAGCAGTAGGAGGCGGAACACTGAAGCTTTCTTT.

A few counts support this clone. This chain links TRBV5-1 with TRBJ2-7; D is unresolved. Per the germline V gene, CDR1 is SGHRS and CDR2 is YFSETQ. V was cut by 0 bases and J by 3 bases, with 7 bases left in between. CDR3 size: 13 residues. CDR3: CASSLDNRYEQYF. The CDR3 nucleotides are TGCGCCAGCAGCTTGGACAATCGCTACGAGCAGTACTTC.

J is TRBJ2-1 and V is TRBV6-5, with D perhaps matching TRBD1 (8 bases). The CDR3 consists of 15 residues. The V gene lost 6 bases and the J gene lost 5 bases, with 17 bases spanning the gap. CDR1 is MNHEY and CDR2 is SVGAGI in the germline V gene. The CDR3 bases are TGTGCCAGCAGCGTACAGGGGGGGACCCACAATGAGCAGTTCTTC. It yields the protein CASSVQGGTHNEQFF.

DNA of the CDR3: TGTGCCACCAGCAGAGAACAAGGGGGCACTAACTATGGCTACACCTTC. The encoded protein is CATSREQGGTNYGYTF. The J gene is TRBJ1-2, the V gene TRBV15, with TRBD1 identical over 7 bases. After removal of 0 bases from V and 0 bases from J, the junction contained 4 bases not matched to a gene. CDR1 and CDR2 (germline): LNHNV, YYDKDF (reference sequence). The CDR3 runs to 16 residues.

The chain has TRBV3-1 (or the pseudogene TRBV3-2) and TRBJ2-3, with D unclear. This CDR3 comprises 16 residues. V was cut by 5 bases and J by 5 bases, with 20 bases left in between. The germline gives CDR1 LGHDT, CDR2 YNNKEL (reference sequence). CDR3 bases: TGTGCCAGCAGCTCCCCGGCGCGGCCCCTGGGAGATACGCAGTATTTT. It yields the protein CASSSPARPLGDTQYF.

The genes are TRBV7-6 and TRBJ2-5, with 9 bases identical to TRBD1. This CDR3 has 17 amino acids. V was pared by 1 base and J by 4 bases, with 10 bases of the junction left unmatched. The germline V gene has CDR1 SGHVS and CDR2 FNYEAQ. For the CDR3, the DNA is TGTGCCAGCAGCTTAGGCTCGGGGACAGGGAGCGGAGAGACCCAGTACTTC. Protein: CASSLGSGTGSGETQYF.

This chain joins TRBV7-2 and TRBJ2-7; TRBD1 matches 7 bases. The V gene's germline CDR1 is SGHTA and CDR2 FQGNSA. Trimming at V came to 1 base and at J to 2 bases, leaving 14 bases not matched to a gene. This CDR3 region has 18 residues. CDR3 sequence: CASSLDRTGETPPYEQYF. CDR3 bases: TGTGCCAGCAGCTTAGATAGGACAGGCGAAACACCCCCCTACGAGCAGTACTTC. Full variable domain (missing parts from reference TRBV7-2 and TRBJ2-7): GAGVSQSPSNKVTEKGKDVELRCDPISGHTALYWYRQSLGQGLEFLIYFQGNSAPDKSGLPSDRFSAERTGGSVSTLTIQRTQQEDSAVYLCASSLDRTGETPPYEQYFGPGTRLTVT.

The chain employs TRBV12-3 or TRBV12-4 and TRBJ1-2; the D gene is possibly TRBD1 (5 bases). V lost 5 bases to trimming and J lost 8 bases, with 15 bases between them. This CDR3 comprises 13 residues. CDR3 DNA sequence: TGTGCCAGCAGTCCTCCGACAGAACGAGGCTACACCTTC. Translated, it gives CASSPPTERGYTF.